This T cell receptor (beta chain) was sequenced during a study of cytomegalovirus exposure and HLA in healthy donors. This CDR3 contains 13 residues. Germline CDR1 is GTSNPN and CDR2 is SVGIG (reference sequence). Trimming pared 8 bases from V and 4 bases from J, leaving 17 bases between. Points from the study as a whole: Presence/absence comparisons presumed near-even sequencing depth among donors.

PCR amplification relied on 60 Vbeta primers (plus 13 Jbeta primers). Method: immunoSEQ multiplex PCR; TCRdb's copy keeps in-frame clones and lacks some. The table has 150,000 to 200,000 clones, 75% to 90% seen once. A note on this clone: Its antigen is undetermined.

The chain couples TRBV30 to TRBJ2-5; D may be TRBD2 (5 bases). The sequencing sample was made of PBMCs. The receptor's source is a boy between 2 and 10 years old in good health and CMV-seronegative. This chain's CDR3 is CALSTRGLETQYF. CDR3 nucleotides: TGTGCCCTTTCGACACGGGGTCTAGAGACCCAGTACTTC. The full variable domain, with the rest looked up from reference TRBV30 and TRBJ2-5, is SQTIHQWPATLVQPVGSPLSLECTVEGTSNPNLYWYRQAAGRGLQLLFYSVGIGQISSEVPQNLSASRPQDRQFILSSKKLLLSDSGFYLCALSTRGLETQYFGPGTRLLVL.